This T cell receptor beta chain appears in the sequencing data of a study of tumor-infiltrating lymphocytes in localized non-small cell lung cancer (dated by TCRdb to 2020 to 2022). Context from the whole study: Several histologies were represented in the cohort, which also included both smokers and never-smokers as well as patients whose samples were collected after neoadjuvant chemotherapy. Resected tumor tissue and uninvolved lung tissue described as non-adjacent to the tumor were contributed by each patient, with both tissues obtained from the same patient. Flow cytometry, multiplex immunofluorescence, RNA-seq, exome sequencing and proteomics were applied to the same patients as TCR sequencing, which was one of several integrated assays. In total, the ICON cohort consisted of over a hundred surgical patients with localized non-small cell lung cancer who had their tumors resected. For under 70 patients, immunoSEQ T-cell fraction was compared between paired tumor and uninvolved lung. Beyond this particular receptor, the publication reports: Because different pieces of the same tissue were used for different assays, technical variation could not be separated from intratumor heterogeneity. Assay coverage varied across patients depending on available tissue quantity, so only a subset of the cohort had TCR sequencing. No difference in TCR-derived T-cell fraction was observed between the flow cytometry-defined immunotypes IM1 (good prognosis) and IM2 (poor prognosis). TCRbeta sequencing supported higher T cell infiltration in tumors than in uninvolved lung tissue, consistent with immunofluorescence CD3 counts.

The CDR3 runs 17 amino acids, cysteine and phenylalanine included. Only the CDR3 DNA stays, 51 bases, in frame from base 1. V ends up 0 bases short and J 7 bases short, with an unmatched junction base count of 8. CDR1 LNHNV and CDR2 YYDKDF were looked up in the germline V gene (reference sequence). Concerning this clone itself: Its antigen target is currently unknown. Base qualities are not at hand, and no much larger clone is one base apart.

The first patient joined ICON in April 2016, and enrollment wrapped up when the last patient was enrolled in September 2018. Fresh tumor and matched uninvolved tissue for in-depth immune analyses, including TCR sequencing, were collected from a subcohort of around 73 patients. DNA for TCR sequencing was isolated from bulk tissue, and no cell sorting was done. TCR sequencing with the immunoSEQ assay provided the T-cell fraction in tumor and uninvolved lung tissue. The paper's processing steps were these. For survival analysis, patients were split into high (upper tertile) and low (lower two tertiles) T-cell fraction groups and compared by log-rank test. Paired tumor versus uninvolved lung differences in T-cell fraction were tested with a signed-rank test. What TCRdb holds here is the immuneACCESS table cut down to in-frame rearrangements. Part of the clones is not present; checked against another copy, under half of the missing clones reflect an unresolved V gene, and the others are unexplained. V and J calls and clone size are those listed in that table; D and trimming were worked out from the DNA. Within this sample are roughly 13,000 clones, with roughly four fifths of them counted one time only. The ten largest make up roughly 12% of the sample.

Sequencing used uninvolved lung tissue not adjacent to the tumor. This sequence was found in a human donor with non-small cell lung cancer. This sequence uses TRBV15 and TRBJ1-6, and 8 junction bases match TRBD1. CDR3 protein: CATSRDHTGGGNSPLHF. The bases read TGTGCCACCAGCAGAGATCACACAGGGGGTGGGAATTCACCCCTCCACTTT. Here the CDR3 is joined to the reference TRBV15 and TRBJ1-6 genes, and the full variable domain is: DAMVIQNPRYQVTQFGKPVTLSCSQTLNHNVMYWYQQKSSQAPKLLFHYYDKDFNNEADTPDNFQSRRPNTSFCFLDIRSPGLGDTAMYLCATSRDHTGGGNSPLHFGNGTRLTVT.